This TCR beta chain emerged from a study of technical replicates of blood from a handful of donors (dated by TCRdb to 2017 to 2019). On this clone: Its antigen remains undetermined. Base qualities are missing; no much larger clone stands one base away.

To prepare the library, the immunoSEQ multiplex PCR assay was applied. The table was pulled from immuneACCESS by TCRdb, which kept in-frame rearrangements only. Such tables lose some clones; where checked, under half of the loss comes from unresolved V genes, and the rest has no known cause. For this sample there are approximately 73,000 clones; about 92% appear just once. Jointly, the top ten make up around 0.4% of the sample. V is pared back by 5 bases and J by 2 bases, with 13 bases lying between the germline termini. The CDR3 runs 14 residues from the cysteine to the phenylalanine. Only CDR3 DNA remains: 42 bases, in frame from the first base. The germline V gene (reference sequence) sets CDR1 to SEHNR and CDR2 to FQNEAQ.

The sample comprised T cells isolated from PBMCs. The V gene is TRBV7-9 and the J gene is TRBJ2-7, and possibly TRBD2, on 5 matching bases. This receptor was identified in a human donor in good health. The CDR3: CASSLRDGPYEQYF. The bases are TGTGCCAGCAGCCTGAGGGATGGCCCCTACGAGCAGTACTTC.